The sequence of this T cell receptor (beta chain) was determined in a study of T cells expressing NK-cell markers. Study-wide background: The eight sequenced donors comprised seven who were HCMV-seropositive and one who was seronegative. Study-wide results and caveats: Roughly six of the donors carried dominant NKG2C+ clonotypes that took up about 1.0-8% of their CD8+ T cells.

From germline, CDR1 is SGHTA and CDR2 FQGNSA. The CDR3 is 17 amino acids. TCRdb re-analyzed the 5' RACE reads; it lists each CDR3 protein once, without DNA. The sample data list just under 150,000 distinct CDR3 sequences. On this clonotype itself: Its antigen is not identified.

The chain couples TRBV7-2 to TRBJ2-1; TCRdb names TRBD1, which stays unverified in the absence of DNA. The specimen sequenced was blood T cells: a sorted CD56 or NKG2C T cell subset, CD4+ or CD8+ T cells, or bulk PBMC T cells (not recorded which). This TCR derives from a man in his late teens or twenties in good health. This chain's CDR3 is CASSPARGVGGYNEQFF. Based on the CDR3 plus reference TRBV7-2 and TRBJ2-1, the full variable domain is GAGVSQSPSNKVTEKGKDVELRCDPISGHTALYWYRQSLGQGLEFLIYFQGNSAPDKSGLPSDRFSAERTGGSVSTLTIQRTQQEDSAVYLCASSPARGVGGYNEQFFGPGTRLTVL.